The 6 T cell receptor beta chains listed next were all sequenced from one sample in a study of Tregs in tolerant kidney transplant recipients (dated by TCRdb to the late 2010s). The library relied on the immunoSEQ multiplex PCR assay. TCRdb obtained this table from immuneACCESS and retained in-frame rearrangements with V and J assigned. These tables miss some clones; where compared with another copy, unresolved V genes account for less than half of the shortfall, and the remainder is unexplained. This sample has about 110,000 clones in its table, and nearly 90% of those were observed once. The ten largest account for about 0.31% of the sample. This specimen's time point label, interpreted: blood sample drawn before combined kidney and bone marrow transplant. The sample here was CD4+ T cells from blood, taken before the transplant. These receptor sequences come from a human donor who received a combined kidney and bone marrow transplant.

The J gene is TRBJ2-1, the V gene TRBV19; a weak D match, TRBD2 (5 bases). CDR3 length: 14 amino acids. The germline CDR1 and CDR2 sequences are LNHDA and SQIVND (reference sequence). V was trimmed by 6 bases and J by 0 bases, leaving 9 bases between them. The CDR3: CASRRRGSYNEQFF. CDR3 in DNA: TGTGCCAGTAGGCGACGGGGCTCCTACAATGAGCAGTTCTTC.

V is TRBV7-9 and J is TRBJ2-7; 9 bases are a match to TRBD1. The V gene end was trimmed by 1 base and the J gene end by 1 base; junction bases not matched to a gene: 8. This CDR3 has 17 amino acids. Looked up from germline, CDR1 is SEHNR and CDR2 is FQNEAQ (reference sequence). The chain's CDR3 is CASSLGTGTGISYEQYF. Here the CDR3 DNA reads TGTGCCAGCAGCTTAGGCACCGGGACAGGGATTTCCTACGAGCAGTACTTC.

The count of this clone is one. CDR3 sequence reads: CASSPGQGYNEQFF. In DNA, the CDR3 is TGCGCCAGCAGCCCCGGACAGGGGTACAATGAGCAGTTCTTC. The chain employs TRBV5-1 and TRBJ2-1; 9 bases map to TRBD1. There are 14 residues in the CDR3. Germline V gives CDR1 SGHRS, CDR2 YFSETQ. Germline trimming cut 4 bases from V and 4 bases from J; bases unmatched to any gene: 3. Full variable domain (rest looked up from reference TRBV5-1 and TRBJ2-1): KAGVTQTPRYLIKTRGQQVTLSCSPISGHRSVSWYQQTPGQGLQFLFEYFSETQRNKGNFPGRFSGRQFSNSRSEMNVSTLELGDSALYLCASSPGQGYNEQFFGPGTRLTVL.

The gene calls are TRBV10-3 and TRBJ2-3, with 7 positions matching TRBD1. The V segment lost 10 bases and the J segment 0 bases; nucleotides outside the gene matches: 10. The CDR3 has 15 residues. Germline loops: CDR1 ENHRY, CDR2 SYGVKD. The CDR3 DNA reads TGTGCCACCTTCGGGACAGCAACTAGCACAGATACGCAGTATTTT. Its protein product is CATFGTATSTDTQYF.

The CDR3 sequence: CASALSTGTGGYTF. The CDR3 DNA follows: TGTGCTAGTGCCTTATCGACAGGGACAGGTGGCTACACCTTC. V is TRBV12-5 and J is TRBJ1-2; 8 nucleotides match TRBD1. From germline, CDR1 is LGHNT and CDR2 FRNRAP. The J segment lost 7 bases and the V segment lost 7 bases, leaving 11 bases of the junction unmatched. The CDR3 consists of 14 residues.

The V and J genes are TRBV5-1 and TRBJ2-7; 10 bases map to TRBD2. CDR3 length: 14 amino acids. The germline V gene has CDR1 SGHRS and CDR2 YFSETQ. Trimming at V came to 4 bases and at J to 3 bases, leaving 4 bases not matched to a gene. The CDR3 loop reads CASSHGTSDYEQYF. CDR3 nucleotides: TGCGCCAGCAGCCACGGGACTAGCGACTACGAGCAGTACTTC.